This T cell receptor (beta chain) was sequenced in a study of beta chain features in type 1 diabetes. General observations from the study: Patients' naive, central memory and regulatory TCRB repertoires appeared more alike than those of healthy donors. Type 1 diabetes patients showed a moderate but significant shortening of TCRB CDR3s in all four CD4+ subsets.

Remarks on this clone: Its antigen is unknown.

Sequencing targeted expressed TCRB transcripts, as all isolated RNA had been reverse transcribed. TCRdb's copy holds only in-frame clones and misses some; the assay was immunoSEQ multiplex PCR. The sample has 100,000 to 150,000 clones, around a sixth seen once; the top ten hold approximately 2.5%. Material: central memory CD4+ T cells from blood. The receptor was derived from a man younger than 35 with type 1 diabetes.

The CDR3 loop is CASSLWAGGTDTQYF. Here the CDR3 DNA reads TGTGCCAGCAGCTTATGGGCAGGGGGAACAGATACGCAGTATTTT. This chain uses TRBV7-3 with TRBJ2-3; 7 nucleotides agree with TRBD1. Germline V gives CDR1 SGHTA, CDR2 FQGTGA. V shed 2 bases, J shed 3 bases, and the junction held 5 bases outside the gene matches. CDR3 length: 15 amino acids.